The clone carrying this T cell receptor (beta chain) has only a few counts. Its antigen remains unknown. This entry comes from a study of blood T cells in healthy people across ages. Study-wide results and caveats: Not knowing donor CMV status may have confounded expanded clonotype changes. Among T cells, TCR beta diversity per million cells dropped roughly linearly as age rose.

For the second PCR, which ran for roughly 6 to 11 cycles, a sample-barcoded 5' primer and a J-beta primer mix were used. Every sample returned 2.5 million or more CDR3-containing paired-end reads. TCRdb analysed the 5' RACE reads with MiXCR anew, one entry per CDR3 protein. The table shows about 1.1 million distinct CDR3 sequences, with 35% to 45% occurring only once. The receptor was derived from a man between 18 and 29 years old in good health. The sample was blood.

CDR3 residues: CASSRFEDTEAFF. The CDR3 DNA reads as TGTGCCAGCAGCCGATTCGAGGACACTGAAGCTTTCTTT. V is TRBV14 and J is TRBJ1-1; D is ambiguous. Trimming shortened V by 4 bases and J by 3 bases, and 9 bases separated the two germline ends. The CDR3 covers 13 residues. Germline values: CDR1 SGHDN, CDR2 FVKESK.